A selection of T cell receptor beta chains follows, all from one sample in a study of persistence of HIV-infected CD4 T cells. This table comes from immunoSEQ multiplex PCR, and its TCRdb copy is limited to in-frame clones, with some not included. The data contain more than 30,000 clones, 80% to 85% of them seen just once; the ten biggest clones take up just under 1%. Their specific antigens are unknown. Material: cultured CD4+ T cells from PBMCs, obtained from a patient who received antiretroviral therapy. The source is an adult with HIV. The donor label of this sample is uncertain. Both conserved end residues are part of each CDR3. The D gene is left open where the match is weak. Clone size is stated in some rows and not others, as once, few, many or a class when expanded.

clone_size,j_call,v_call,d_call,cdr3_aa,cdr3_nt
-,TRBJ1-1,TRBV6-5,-,CASRSTGLRDTEAFF,TGTGCCAGCAGGAGCACGGGTTTGAGGGACACTGAAGCTTTCTTT
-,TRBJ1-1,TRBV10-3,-,CAIRWTTKTEAFF,TGTGCCATCAGATGGACGACGAAGACTGAAGCTTTCTTT
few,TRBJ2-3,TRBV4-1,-,CASSQPTTWVGTDTQYF,TGCGCCAGCAGCCAACCTACGACATGGGTAGGCACAGATACGCAGTATTTT
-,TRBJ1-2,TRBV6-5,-,CAGSYTGNNYGYTF,TGTGCCGGCAGTTACACCGGGAATAACTATGGCTACACCTTC
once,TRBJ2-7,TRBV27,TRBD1,CASSPKGTGAYEQYF,TGTGCCAGCAGTCCAAAAGGGACAGGAGCCTACGAGCAGTACTTC
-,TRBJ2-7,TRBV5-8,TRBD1,CASSPGQHGAYEQYF,TGTGCCAGCAGTCCGGGACAGCACGGGGCCTACGAGCAGTACTTC
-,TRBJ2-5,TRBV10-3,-,CAISAAATVETQYF,TGTGCCATCAGTGCAGCGGCAACAGTTGAGACCCAGTACTTC
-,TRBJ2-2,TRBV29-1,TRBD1,CSVRTGRTGELFF,TGCAGCGTCAGGACAGGGCGTACCGGGGAGCTGTTTTTT
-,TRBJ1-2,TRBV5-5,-,CASSLVIRRGGNYGYTF,TGTGCCAGCAGCTTGGTAATTCGCAGGGGAGGGAACTATGGCTACACCTTC
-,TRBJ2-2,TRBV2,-,CASSGLASTGELFF,TGTGCCAGCAGTGGGCTAGCTTCGACCGGGGAGCTGTTTTTT
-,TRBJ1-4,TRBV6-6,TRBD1,CASSRISGTGVPEKLFF,TGTGCCAGCAGTCGAATCTCCGGGACAGGGGTTCCGGAAAAACTGTTTTTT
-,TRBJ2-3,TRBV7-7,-,CASSFAGREDTQYF,TGTGCTAGCAGCTTTGCTGGACGAGAGGATACGCAGTATTTT
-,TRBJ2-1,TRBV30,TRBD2,CAWGEELAGGPSYNEQFF,TGTGCCTGGGGCGAGGAACTAGCGGGGGGGCCCTCCTACAATGAGCAGTTCTTC
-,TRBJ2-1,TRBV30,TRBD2,CAWSAENTGTAGVDEQFF,TGTGCCTGGAGTGCCGAAAATACCGGGACTGCGGGGGTCGATGAGCAGTTCTTC
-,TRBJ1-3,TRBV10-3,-,CAISESTTSGNTIYF,TGTGCCATCAGTGAGTCGACAACCTCTGGAAACACCATATATTTT
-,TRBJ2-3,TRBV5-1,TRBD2,CASSSGLAGGRTDTQYF,TGCGCCAGCAGCTCGGGACTAGCGGGGGGCCGCACAGATACGCAGTATTTT
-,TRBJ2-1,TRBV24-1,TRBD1,CATSPQGARGNEQFF,TGTGCCACCAGTCCACAGGGGGCGAGGGGGAATGAGCAGTTCTTC
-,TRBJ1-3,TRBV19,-,CASNLFGSSTIYF,TGTGCCAGTAACCTGTTCGGGTCGAGCACCATATATTTT
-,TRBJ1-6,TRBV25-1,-,CASMGGPNSPLHF,TGTGCCAGCATGGGGGGTCCTAATTCACCCCTCCACTTT
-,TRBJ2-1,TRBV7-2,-,CASSLEGSSYNEQFF,TGTGCCAGCAGCTTAGAAGGGAGCTCCTACAATGAGCAGTTCTTC
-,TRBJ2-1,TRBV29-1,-,CSADRGVDEQFF,TGCAGCGCCGATCGGGGTGTCGATGAGCAGTTCTTC
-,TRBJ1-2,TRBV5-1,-,CASSLDRGPPNGYTF,TGCGCCAGCAGTCTGGACAGAGGCCCACCAAATGGCTACACCTTC
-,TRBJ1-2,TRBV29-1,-,CSVDLGGGYTF,TGCAGCGTTGATCTGGGCGGTGGCTACACCTTC
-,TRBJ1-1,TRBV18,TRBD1,CASSPTANGAGGTEAFF,TGTGCCAGCTCACCAACGGCCAACGGAGCAGGGGGCACTGAAGCTTTCTTT
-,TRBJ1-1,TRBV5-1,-,CASSLETDTEAFF,TGCGCCAGCAGCTTGGAGACAGACACTGAAGCTTTCTTT
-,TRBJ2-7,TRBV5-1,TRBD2,CASSLEAGGFFSYEQYF,TGCGCCAGCAGCTTGGAAGCGGGGGGTTTCTTCTCCTACGAGCAGTACTTC
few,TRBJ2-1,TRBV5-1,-,CASSLALGHEQFF,TGCGCCAGCAGCTTGGCCCTTGGACATGAGCAGTTCTTC
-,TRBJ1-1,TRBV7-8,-,CASSRPPRSGTEAFF,TGTGCCAGCAGCCGACCGCCGCGTAGTGGGACTGAAGCTTTCTTT
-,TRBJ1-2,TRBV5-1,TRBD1,CASSLDGQGAGSYGYTF,TGCGCCAGCAGCTTGGATGGACAGGGGGCGGGGAGCTATGGCTACACCTTC
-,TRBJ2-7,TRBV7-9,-,CASSLGGLNYEQYF,TGTGCCAGCAGCTTAGGAGGGTTAAACTACGAGCAGTACTTC
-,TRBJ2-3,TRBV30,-,CAWSVRGADTQYF,TGTGCCTGGAGTGTACGGGGTGCAGATACGCAGTATTTT
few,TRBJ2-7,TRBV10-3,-,CAISPEPYEQYF,TGTGCCATCAGCCCTGAACCCTACGAGCAGTACTTC
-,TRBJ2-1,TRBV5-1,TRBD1,CASIAGTGSWEQFF,TGCGCCAGTATAGCCGGGACAGGGTCATGGGAGCAGTTCTTC
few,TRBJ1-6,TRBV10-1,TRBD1,CASSAAGGPAPLHF,TGCGCCAGCAGTGCCGCAGGGGGCCCAGCACCCCTCCACTTT
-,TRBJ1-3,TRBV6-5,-,CASRTGKRGNTIYF,TGTGCCAGCAGGACAGGAAAGAGAGGAAACACCATATATTTT
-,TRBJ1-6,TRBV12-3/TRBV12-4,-,CASSLGGDSPLHF,TGTGCCAGCAGTTTAGGCGGGGATTCACCCCTCCACTTT
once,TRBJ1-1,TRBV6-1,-,CASSELWGGVRTEAFF,TGTGCCAGCAGTGAATTGTGGGGGGGGGTTAGGACTGAAGCTTTCTTT
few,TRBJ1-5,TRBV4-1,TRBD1,CASSQVAQGQGSLNQPQHF,TGCGCCAGCAGCCAAGTAGCACAGGGACAGGGCTCACTCAATCAGCCCCAGCATTTT
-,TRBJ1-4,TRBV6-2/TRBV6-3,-,CASSPANEKLFF,TGTGCCAGCAGCCCAGCAAATGAAAAACTGTTTTTT
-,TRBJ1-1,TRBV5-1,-,CASSSRRGNTEAFF,TGCGCCAGCAGCTCCCGCCGGGGGAACACTGAAGCTTTCTTT
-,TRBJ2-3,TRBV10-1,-,CASSESGLITDTQYF,TGCGCCAGCAGTGAGTCGGGACTCATCACAGATACGCAGTATTTT
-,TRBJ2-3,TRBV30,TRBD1,CAWRTPGTGSLRDTQYF,TGTGCCTGGAGGACCCCCGGGACAGGTTCTTTAAGGGATACGCAGTATTTT
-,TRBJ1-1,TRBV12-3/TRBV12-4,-,CASSLGEYTEAFF,TGTGCCAGCAGTTTAGGGGAGTACACTGAAGCTTTCTTT
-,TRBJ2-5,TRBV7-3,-,CASSPAGSQETQYF,TGTGCCAGCAGCCCAGCAGGGTCCCAAGAGACCCAGTACTTC
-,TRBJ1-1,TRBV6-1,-,CASRLARTEAFF,TGTGCCAGCCGTCTCGCCAGAACTGAAGCTTTCTTT